This passage covers 8 T cell receptor beta chains from one sample sequenced in a study of OX40 agonist ivuxolimab in advanced cancers. Here immunoSEQ multiplex PCR was the method, and the copy in TCRdb shows in-frame clones only, minus some. The data contain about 110,000 clones, 90% of them singletons. Source: CD4+ or CD8+ T cells sorted from blood, taken in a trial of the OX40 agonist ivuxolimab. These receptors originate from an adult with an advanced solid tumor such as melanoma, head and neck, liver or kidney cancer.

The genes are TRBV7-8 and TRBJ2-4; TRBD1 is a possible D gene (6 bases). Germline V gives CDR1 SGHVS, CDR2 FQNEAQ. V gave up 5 bases and J gave up 0 bases, with 17 bases separating them. The CDR3 spans 17 residues. This CDR3 is CASSKNRDPGAKNIQYF. CDR3 nucleotides: TGTGCCAGCAGCAAAAACAGGGACCCTGGAGCCAAAAACATTCAGTACTTC.

The chain links TRBV10-3 to TRBJ2-7; 9 bases align to TRBD1. Germline CDR1 reads ENHRY; CDR2 reads SYGVKD. Germline trimming cut 6 bases from V and 3 bases from J; bases unmatched to any gene: 6. The CDR3 covers 14 residues. CDR3 bases: TGTGCCATCAGCCAAGGACAGGGGAACTACGAGCAGTACTTC. This encodes CAISQGQGNYEQYF.

The chain carries TRBV28 and TRBJ1-5; tentative D call: TRBD1 (6 bases). The V gene's germline CDR1 is MDHEN and CDR2 SYDVKM. Trimming cost V 6 bases and J 6 bases, with 15 bases left between them. The CDR3 extends over 14 amino acids. CDR3 sequence: CASRMGGLSQPQHF. The CDR3 DNA follows: TGTGCCAGCAGAATGGGGGGGCTTAGTCAGCCCCAGCATTTT.

This sequence joins TRBV18 and TRBJ2-7, with TRBD2 matching 13 bases. Per the germline V gene, CDR1 is KGHSH and CDR2 is LQKENI. CDR3 length: 14 residues. Unmatched junction bases numbered 5, after V lost 11 bases and J lost 1 base. The CDR3 bases are TGTGCCTCGGGGACTAGCGGGGAATCCTACGAGCAGTACTTC. Translated, it gives CASGTSGESYEQYF.

The chain joins TRBV7-6 to TRBJ2-5, with 7 bases fitting TRBD1. Trimming at V came to 5 bases and at J to 5 bases, leaving 11 bases not matched to a gene. Germline values: CDR1 SGHVS, CDR2 FNYEAQ. This CDR3 contains 15 residues. The DNA of the CDR3 is TGTGCCAGCAGCAAACGGACAGGCGGTTGGGAGACCCAGTACTTC. As protein: CASSKRTGGWETQYF. The full variable domain, completed using reference TRBV7-6 and TRBJ2-5, is GAGVSQSPRYKVTKRGQDVALRCDPISGHVSLYWYRQALGQGPEFLTYFNYEAQQDKSGLPNDRFSAERPEGSISTLTIQRTEQRDSAMYRCASSKRTGGWETQYFGPGTRLLVL.

The gene calls are TRBV28 and TRBJ2-5; D may be TRBD2 (6 bases). The CDR3 is made up of 13 amino acids. Trimming took off 4 bases at V and 7 bases at J, with 13 bases between the two ends. Germline V gene data show CDR1 as MDHEN and CDR2 as SYDVKM. The CDR3 loop is CASSSTSAGTQYF. In DNA, the CDR3 is TGTGCCAGCAGTTCGACTAGTGCAGGGACCCAGTACTTC.

The chain joins TRBV28 to TRBJ1-4; no firm D call. The CDR3 covers 14 residues. Germline assignment: CDR1 MDHEN and CDR2 SYDVKM. V shed 6 bases and J shed 0 bases, with 8 bases lying between them. CDR3 coding DNA: TGTGCCAGCAGCCCAAGATCAACTAATGAAAAACTGTTTTTT. Encoded protein: CASSPRSTNEKLFF.

The chain uses TRBV29-1 and TRBJ2-5; weak D call: TRBD1 (5 bases). CDR1 is SQVTM and CDR2 is ANQGSEA in the germline V gene. This CDR3 has 12 residues. The V and J ends lost 4 bases and 3 bases respectively, with 9 bases between them. CDR3 residues: CSVGQDKETQYF. Here the CDR3 DNA reads TGCAGCGTTGGGCAGGACAAAGAGACCCAGTACTTC.